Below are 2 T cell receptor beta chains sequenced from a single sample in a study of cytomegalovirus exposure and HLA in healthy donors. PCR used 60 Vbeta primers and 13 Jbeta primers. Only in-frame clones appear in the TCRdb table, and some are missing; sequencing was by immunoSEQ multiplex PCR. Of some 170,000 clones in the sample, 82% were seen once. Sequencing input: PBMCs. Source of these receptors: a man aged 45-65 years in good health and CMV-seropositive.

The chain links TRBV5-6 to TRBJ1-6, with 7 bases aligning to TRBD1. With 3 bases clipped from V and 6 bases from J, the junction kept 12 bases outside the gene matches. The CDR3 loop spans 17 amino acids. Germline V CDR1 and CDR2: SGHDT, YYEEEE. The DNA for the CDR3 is TGTGCCAGCAGCTCGGATATGACAGGGACCGTTAATTCACCCCTCCACTTT. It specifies CASSSDMTGTVNSPLHF.

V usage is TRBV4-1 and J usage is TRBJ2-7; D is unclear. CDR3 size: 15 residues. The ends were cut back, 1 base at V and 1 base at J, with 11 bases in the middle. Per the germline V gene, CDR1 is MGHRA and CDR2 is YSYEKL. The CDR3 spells CASSQADKASYEQYF. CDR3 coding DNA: TGCGCCAGCAGCCAAGCTGACAAAGCATCCTACGAGCAGTACTTC.